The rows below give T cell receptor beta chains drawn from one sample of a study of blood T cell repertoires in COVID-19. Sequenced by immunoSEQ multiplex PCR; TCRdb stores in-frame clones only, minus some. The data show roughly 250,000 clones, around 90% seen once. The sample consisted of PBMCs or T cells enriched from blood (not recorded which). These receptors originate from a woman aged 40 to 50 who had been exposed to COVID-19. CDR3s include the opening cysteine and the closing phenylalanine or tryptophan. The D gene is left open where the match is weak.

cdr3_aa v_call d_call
CASRRDLNGYTF TRBV12-3/TRBV12-4 -
CASSLGGRSVKLFF TRBV7-2 -
CASSTPGHQSANQPQHF TRBV19 -
CASSLSGRVPETQYF TRBV3-1/TRBV3-2 TRBD2
CASSNDRNTGELFF TRBV6-5 -
CASSLWGLVSDEQFF TRBV11-3 TRBD2
CASLDRTNTGELFF TRBV19 -
CASSAGTSGRAGNEQFF TRBV5-1 TRBD2
CASSAPRGDYGYTF TRBV5-4 -
CACPVSGSGGYYGYTF TRBV30 -
CASRTDRGDYNSPLHF TRBV19 TRBD1